The 32 T cell receptor beta chains in this list originate from one sample, sequenced in a study of blood T cell repertoires in COVID-19. The assay was immunoSEQ multiplex PCR, and TCRdb's table has in-frame clones only and misses some. Of roughly 250,000 clones listed, more than 65% are singletons. Sequencing was performed on peripheral blood. These receptor sequences come from a person aged 65 to 79 with COVID-19, enrolled during active disease.

This chain links TRBV5-6 with TRBJ1-5; D is possibly TRBD1 (6 bases). The CDR3 length is 12 residues. Trimming left V 4 bases short and J 6 bases short, with 8 bases between. CDR1 is SGHDT and CDR2 is YYEEEE in the germline V gene. In nucleotides, the CDR3 is TGTGCCAGCAGCACAGGGCTTCAGCCCCAGCATTTT. It specifies CASSTGLQPQHF.

The chain employs TRBV27 and TRBJ2-3; D is unresolved. This CDR3 comprises 13 residues. The V gene's germline CDR1 is MNHEY and CDR2 SMNVEV (reference sequence). Trimming removed 6 bases from V and 7 bases from J, with 14 bases in between. The CDR3 bases are TGTGCCAGCAGAAAACTAAACGTGCATACGCAGTATTTT. Its translation: CASRKLNVHTQYF.

The rearrangement uses TRBV4-3 and TRBJ2-3; D remains unclear. V dropped 0 bases and J dropped 0 bases, with 10 bases sitting between them. Germline V gene lookup returns CDR1 LGHNA and CDR2 YSLEER. The CDR3 has 16 amino acids. The chain's CDR3 is CASSQDVTGSTDTQYF. CDR3 coding DNA: TGCGCCAGCAGCCAAGATGTGACCGGGAGCACAGATACGCAGTATTTT.

This clone was counted only a few times. The chain carries TRBV28 and TRBJ1-2, with a possible D match to TRBD1 (6 bases). Germline lookup yields CDR1 MDHEN and CDR2 SYDVKM. The CDR3 consists of 16 residues. Trimming pared 10 bases from V and 4 bases from J, leaving 25 bases between. The CDR3 DNA sequence: TGTGCCACTCGACTTCGCGGGGGGGGCAGGGCCTATGGCTACACCTTC. Protein sequence: CATRLRGGGRAYGYTF.

This clone showed up just once. CDR3 nucleotide sequence: TGTGCCAGCAGCCAACCCGACAGGGTCGGGAACAATGAGCAGTTCTTC. It is translated as CASSQPDRVGNNEQFF. The chain links TRBV4-2 to TRBJ2-1; TRBD1 aligns across 7 bases. Germline V gene lookup returns CDR1 LGHNA and CDR2 YNFKEQ. The CDR3 totals 16 residues. V lost 2 bases and J lost 5; bases outside the gene matches: 9.

J is TRBJ2-1 and V is TRBV5-4; 12 bases agree with TRBD2. CDR3 length: 15 amino acids. Germline V gene lookup returns CDR1 SGHNT and CDR2 YYREEE (reference sequence). V was pared by 2 bases and J by 8 bases, with 5 bases of the junction left unmatched. CDR3 in amino acids: CASSLRLAGEDEQFF. For the CDR3, the DNA is TGTGCCAGCAGCTTACGACTAGCGGGAGAAGATGAGCAGTTCTTC.

This clone has more than one count but fewer than ten. This chain joins TRBV5-1 and TRBJ2-1, with 7 bases aligning to TRBD1. The V segment lost 1 base and the J segment 2 bases; nucleotides outside the gene matches: 6. The CDR3 contains 16 residues. Germline lookup yields CDR1 SGHRS and CDR2 YFSETQ. The CDR3 is CASSLTSGTAYNEQFF. The CDR3 DNA follows: TGCGCCAGCAGCTTGACCTCCGGGACAGCCTACAATGAGCAGTTCTTC.

The chain uses TRBV5-1 and TRBJ2-5; 10 bases line up with TRBD1. V gave up 2 bases and J gave up 3 bases; unmatched junction bases: 7. Germline V CDR1 and CDR2: SGHRS, YFSETQ. The CDR3 has 16 amino acids. CDR3 bases: TGCGCCAGCAGCTTTGGCCCGGGACAGGGGAAAGAGACCCAGTACTTC. Translating gives CASSFGPGQGKETQYF.

The J gene is TRBJ2-7, the V gene TRBV19; 9 positions match TRBD2. CDR3 length: 14 amino acids. Germline lookup yields CDR1 LNHDA and CDR2 SQIVND (reference sequence). V shed 3 bases and J 2 bases; nucleotides not matched to a gene: 2. CDR3 amino acids: CASSISSGAYEQYF. The CDR3 nucleotides are TGTGCCAGTAGTATCTCTAGCGGGGCCTACGAGCAGTACTTC.

The rearrangement uses TRBV18 and TRBJ1-4, with D unresolved. The CDR3 is 13 amino acids. V dropped 5 bases and J dropped 8 bases, with 12 bases sitting between them. Germline assignment: CDR1 KGHSH and CDR2 LQKENI. The DNA for the CDR3 is TGTGCCAGCTCAACTCTATCCCGCGAAAAACTGTTTTTT. Translated: CASSTLSREKLFF.

The chain uses TRBV30 and TRBJ1-6, with TRBD1 matching over 9 bases. The CDR3 loop spans 13 amino acids. Trimming took 4 bases from V and 13 from J; bases not matched to a gene: 8. Germline V gives CDR1 GTSNPN, CDR2 SVGIG (reference sequence). The DNA for the CDR3 is TGTGCCTGGAACTCCGGACAGGGGCGTCCCCTCCACTTT. Translated, it gives CAWNSGQGRPLHF.

The V call is TRBV28, the J call TRBJ1-6; no clear D. Trimming took off 8 bases at V and 12 bases at J, with 5 bases between the two ends. CDR3 length equals 9 residues. CDR1 and CDR2 from the germline V gene are MDHEN and SYDVKM. CDR3 DNA: TGTGCCAGCGGGCGACCCCTCCACTTT. Protein: CASGRPLHF. Based on the CDR3 plus reference TRBV28 and TRBJ1-6, the full variable domain is DVKVTQSSRYLVKRTGEKVFLECVQDMDHENMFWYRQDPGLGLRLIYFSYDVKMKEKGDIPEGYSVSREKKERFSLILESASTNQTSMYLCASGRPLHFGNGTRLTVT.

The chain recombines TRBV4-1 with TRBJ1-6; 10 bases are shared with TRBD1. V lost 3 bases, J lost 8 bases, and 4 bases stayed unmatched. The germline gives CDR1 MGHRA, CDR2 YSYEKL. The CDR3 is made up of 15 amino acids. CDR3 region: CASSQGQGSDSPLHF. DNA for the CDR3: TGCGCCAGCAGCCAGGGACAGGGGTCGGATTCACCCCTCCACTTT.

The chain carries TRBV4-2 and TRBJ2-1; 9 bases are a match to TRBD2. Germline CDR1 LGHNA, CDR2 YNFKEQ. The trim removed 4 bases at V and 3 bases at J, leaving 7 bases unmatched. This CDR3 spans 16 amino acids. The CDR3 nucleotides read TGTGCCAGCAGCCCCTCTGCAGCGGGAGGCTACAATGAGCAGTTCTTC. Translating it yields CASSPSAAGGYNEQFF.

The chain combines TRBV7-3 with TRBJ2-7; the match to TRBD2 covers 13 bases. The J segment lost 7 bases and the V segment lost 5 bases, leaving 11 bases of the junction unmatched. The germline gives CDR1 SGHTA, CDR2 FQGTGA. The CDR3 is made up of 16 amino acids. In DNA form, the CDR3 reads TGTGCCAGCAGCGCGCACGACGGACTAGCGGGAGATGAGCAGTACTTC. Amino acids: CASSAHDGLAGDEQYF.

The chain couples TRBV19 to TRBJ1-5, with D perhaps TRBD1 (6 bases). V gave up 6 bases and J gave up 5 bases, with 11 bases separating them. CDR1 is LNHDA and CDR2 is SQIVND in the germline V gene (reference sequence). The CDR3 contains 13 residues. The CDR3 region is CASSDRSYQPQHF. DNA for the CDR3: TGTGCCAGTAGCGACAGGAGCTATCAGCCCCAGCATTTT.

This chain links TRBV29-1 with TRBJ2-1, with TRBD2 identical over 9 bases. Looked up from germline, CDR1 is SQVTM and CDR2 is ANQGSEA. The V and J ends lost 7 bases and 3 bases, in that order; junction bases with no gene match: 13. The CDR3 covers 16 residues. For the CDR3, the DNA is TGCAGCGCCGAAGGGGCTAGCGGGGCTCACTACAATGAGCAGTTCTTC. Translation: CSAEGASGAHYNEQFF.

This clone was detected once. This sequence joins TRBV15 and TRBJ1-6; 11 bases fit TRBD1. The CDR3 sequence is 16 residues long. Per germline, CDR1 LNHNV and CDR2 YYDKDF (reference sequence). Trimming at V came to 0 bases and at J to 9 bases, leaving 4 bases not matched to a gene. The CDR3, as DNA: TGTGCCACCAGCAGAGATCTGGACAGGGGGCCTTCACCCCTCCACTTT. This sequence encodes CATSRDLDRGPSPLHF.

The V gene is TRBV28, the J gene TRBJ1-1, with D hard to call. CDR1 and CDR2 (germline): MDHEN, SYDVKM. This CDR3 is built from 13 residues. Trimming took 6 bases from V and 4 from J, leaving 12 bases between them. The CDR3 is CASRRGVGTEAFF. In DNA, the CDR3 is TGTGCCAGCAGACGGGGTGTGGGCACTGAAGCTTTCTTT. The whole variable domain, filled in from reference TRBV28 and TRBJ1-1, reads DVKVTQSSRYLVKRTGEKVFLECVQDMDHENMFWYRQDPGLGLRLIYFSYDVKMKEKGDIPEGYSVSREKKERFSLILESASTNQTSMYLCASRRGVGTEAFFGQGTRLTVV.

The chain uses TRBV19 and TRBJ1-1; the match to TRBD1 covers 7 bases. Germline CDR1 reads LNHDA; CDR2 reads SQIVND (reference sequence). The CDR3 has 14 residues. V was clipped by 3 bases and J by 5 bases; unmatched bases: 6. As DNA, the CDR3 is TGTGCCAGTAGTATGGGAGACAGGGCTACTGAAGCTTTCTTT. As protein: CASSMGDRATEAFF. Complete variable domain (other parts from reference TRBV19 and TRBJ1-1): DGGITQSPKYLFRKEGQNVTLSCEQNLNHDAMYWYRQDPGQGLRLIYYSQIVNDFQKGDIAEGYSVSREKKESFPLTVTSAQKNPTAFYLCASSMGDRATEAFFGQGTRLTVV.

This clone appeared once. V and J are TRBV12-3 or TRBV12-4 and TRBJ1-1; 7 bases fit TRBD1. The V segment lost 5 bases and the J segment 6 bases; nucleotides outside the gene matches: 6. The CDR3 spans 13 residues. CDR3 region: CASSRQGGSEAFF. The DNA for the CDR3 is TGTGCCAGCAGTCGACAGGGAGGCTCTGAAGCTTTCTTT.

The genes are TRBV27 and TRBJ2-5; possible D gene TRBD1, 6 bases. The CDR3 consists of 13 residues. Deletions cut 5 bases from V and 3 bases from J, with 10 bases between. Germline V gene lookup returns CDR1 MNHEY and CDR2 SMNVEV (reference sequence). The CDR3 protein is CASSPRDKETQYF. The CDR3 nucleotides read TGTGCCAGCAGTCCTCGGGACAAAGAGACCCAGTACTTC.

Comment on this clone: At the DNA level, this CDR3 is encoded by other sequences in the same sample as well. The chain links TRBV7-2 to TRBJ2-1, with 11 bases fitting TRBD2. Germline CDR1 is SGHTA and CDR2 is FQGNSA. The V segment lost 5 bases and the J segment 1 base; nucleotides outside the gene matches: 4. This CDR3 has 16 amino acids. Written as DNA, the CDR3 is TGTGCCAGCAGCCCCCGACTAGCGGGGTCCTACAATGAGCAGTTCTTC. Its translation: CASSPRLAGSYNEQFF.

This chain connects TRBV21-1 to TRBJ2-4; TRBD2 is taken as the D call from the table, unchecked against the DNA. TRBV21-1 is classified as a pseudogene. This CDR3 is 24 amino acids long. In DNA, the CDR3 is TGTGCCAGCCGTTCCGACGACAGGGAGTATGTGAGACTAGCGGGAGGGAAAACCAAAAACATTCAGTACTTC. It encodes CASRSDDREYVRLAGGKTKNIQYF.

This clone was seen more than once but under ten times. The V gene is TRBV28, the J gene TRBJ1-1; tentative D call: TRBD1 (5 bases). Germline-derived CDR1 and CDR2 are MDHEN and SYDVKM. The ends were cut back, 6 bases at V and 10 bases at J, with 18 bases in the middle. The CDR3 runs to 13 residues. This chain's CDR3 is CASSSGRGLRAFF. As DNA, the CDR3 is TGTGCCAGCAGCTCGGGGCGGGGACTTAGAGCTTTCTTT. Together with reference TRBV28 and TRBJ1-1, the CDR3 gives the full variable domain: DVKVTQSSRYLVKRTGEKVFLECVQDMDHENMFWYRQDPGLGLRLIYFSYDVKMKEKGDIPEGYSVSREKKERFSLILESASTNQTSMYLCASSSGRGLRAFFGQGTRLTVV.

The chain carries TRBV19 and TRBJ1-2, with a possible D match to TRBD1 (5 bases). CDR1 is LNHDA, CDR2 SQIVND, per germline (reference sequence). V was pared by 2 bases and J by 4 bases, with 11 bases between. The CDR3 loop spans 14 amino acids. For the CDR3, the DNA is TGTGCCAGTAGTATATTAGACAGATTCTATGGCTACACCTTC. Protein: CASSILDRFYGYTF.

The chain is built from TRBV7-9 and TRBJ1-2; tentatively, D is TRBD1 (6 bases). Germline loops: CDR1 SEHNR, CDR2 FQNEAQ (reference sequence). The CDR3 covers 13 residues. Trimming stripped 4 bases from V and 5 bases from J, with 11 bases between. CDR3 residues: CASSSRTAYGYTF. DNA for the CDR3: TGTGCCAGCAGCTCGCGGACAGCTTATGGCTACACCTTC.

The rearrangement uses TRBV7-2 and TRBJ1-1, with 7 bases fitting TRBD1. This CDR3 region has 16 residues. Losses at the gene ends were 2 bases for V and 2 bases for J; bases not matched to a gene: 8. Germline assignment: CDR1 SGHTA and CDR2 FQGNSA. The CDR3 here is CASSLRRQGGNTEAFF. The CDR3 bases are TGTGCCAGCAGCTTACGGAGACAGGGCGGAAACACTGAAGCTTTCTTT.

In this sample, this clone turned up once. The J gene is TRBJ2-6, the V gene TRBV2; tentative D call: TRBD1 (7 bases). V lost 5 bases and J lost 3, with 17 bases in between. Looked up from germline, CDR1 is SNHLY and CDR2 is FYNNEI. CDR3 size: 17 residues. DNA for the CDR3: TGTGCCAGCAGTATAACACAGGGGCGGGGTGGGGCCAACGTCCTGACTTTC. It specifies CASSITQGRGGANVLTF.

This rearrangement joins TRBV7-2 to TRBJ2-3, with 11 bases lining up with TRBD1. The CDR3 sequence is 16 residues long. V trimming: 5 bases; J trimming: 1 base; junction bases outside the gene matches: 5. Germline CDR1 SGHTA, CDR2 FQGNSA. CDR3 bases: TGTGCCAGCAGCCGGACAGGGGGCCTTGGCACAGATACGCAGTATTTT. Translation gives CASSRTGGLGTDTQYF.

This clone was detected only a few times. The J gene is TRBJ2-3, the V gene TRBV7-9, with TRBD1 matching over 12 bases. Germline-derived CDR1 and CDR2 are SEHNR and FQNEAQ (reference sequence). CDR3 length equals 15 residues. V was clipped by 4 bases and J by 6 bases; unmatched bases: 5. CDR3 in DNA: TGTGCCAGCAGCTCAGGGACAGGGGGCGCGGATACGCAGTATTTT. Translating it yields CASSSGTGGADTQYF.

V usage is TRBV9 and J usage is TRBJ1-3; 11 bases agree with TRBD1. Germline V CDR1 and CDR2: SGDLS, YYNGEE. The junction had 1 base not matched to a gene; V was cut back by 0 bases and J by 2 bases. The CDR3 consists of 16 residues. CDR3 residues: CASSVVGQGAGNTIYF. The CDR3 DNA sequence: TGTGCCAGCAGCGTAGTGGGACAGGGGGCTGGAAACACCATATATTTT.